Below are 10 T cell receptor beta chains sequenced from a single sample in a study of tumor-infiltrating lymphocytes in primary liver carcinoma. With around 500 ng total RNA as template and a constant-region primer, TCR beta cDNA was made. Three nested multiplex PCR rounds of slightly modified ARM-PCR generated TCR beta libraries. Running about 11 cycles apiece, the first two PCR rounds relied on TRBV1-TRBV30 forward primers together with a C-beta reverse primer. TCRdb itself ran the multiplex PCR reads through MiXCR, one entry per CDR3 protein. The sample records roughly 32,000 distinct CDR3 sequences, less than 75% being singletons. Taking about 20-31 mg of unsorted bulk tissue, the authors co-extracted RNA and DNA. Sequencing was carried out using liver tumor tissue from sampling region 3. Subset in this sample: tumor region T3, left-lateral pole. The receptors originated from a woman aged 30 to 39 with primary liver carcinoma and hepatitis B virus infection.

Of note for this clonotype: An end of the junction does not agree with germline; a read error may underlie this. The CDR3 DNA reads TGTGCCATCAGCTTAGGACGTTCTAGTGGTAGCACGGGTACGCAGTATTTT. Amino acids: CAISLGRSSGSTGTQYF. V is TRBV7-9 and J is TRBJ2-3; D uncertain. The CDR3 covers 17 residues. CDR1 SEHNR and CDR2 FQNEAQ come from the germline V gene (reference sequence).

Remarks on this clonotype: A junction boundary mismatches the germline segment, possibly from a read error. The chain carries TRBV11-2 and TRBJ2-7; D possibly corresponds to TRBD2 (5 bases). CDR1 and CDR2 (germline): SGHAT, FQNNGV. The CDR3 is 16 amino acids. The CDR3, as DNA: TGTGCGAGCAGCTTAGCGTCGAGGGCAGGAGGCTACGAGCAGTACTTC. This encodes CASSLASRAGGYEQYF.

The chain has TRBV19 and TRBJ1-2; no firm D call. CDR1 and CDR2 (germline): LNHDA, SQIVND (reference sequence). Trimming cost V 5 bases and J 4 bases, with 17 bases left between them. This CDR3 comprises 15 residues. The CDR3: CASSAGLRPIYGYTF. Here the CDR3 DNA reads TGTGCCAGTAGTGCGGGCCTCCGCCCGATCTATGGCTACACCTTC.

About this clonotype itself: No conserved phenylalanine or tryptophan is present at the end of the CDR3, so a read error is the likely explanation. This sequence joins TRBV11-2 and TRBJ1-4; tentatively, D is TRBD1 (5 bases). Germline V lookup: CDR1 SGHAT, CDR2 FQNNGV. This CDR3 spans 15 amino acids. This CDR3 reads CASSPGLGVNEKLFL. For the CDR3, the DNA is TGTGCCAGCAGCCCGGGACTTGGGGTTAATGAAAAGCTGTTTCTT.

In the case of this clonotype: The junction departs from the called germline gene at one end, perhaps through a read error. The chain is built from TRBV11-2 and TRBJ2-1; no clear D. Germline loops: CDR1 SGHAT, CDR2 FQNNGV. There are 14 residues in the CDR3. DNA for the CDR3: TGTGCCAGTAGCTTACGGCTACCCGCGAATGAGCAGTTCTTC. This codes for CASSLRLPANEQFF.

This clonotype turned up a few times. At one boundary the junction diverges from the germline segment, which might be a read error. The chain couples TRBV18 to TRBJ2-4; 7 positions agree with TRBD1. CDR3 length: 14 amino acids. Per the germline V gene, CDR1 is KGHSH and CDR2 is LQKENI. CDR3 sequence: CVSSPGQLKNIQYF. The CDR3 nucleotides read TGTGTCAGCTCACCGGGACAGCTGAAAAACATTCAGTACTTC.

Points on this clonotype: One end of the junction is discordant with germline, which a read error may explain. The V and J genes are TRBV5-4 and TRBJ2-7, with unresolved D. The CDR3 length is 13 residues. Germline V CDR1 and CDR2: SGHNT, YYREEE (reference sequence). The CDR3 spells CASSLWDGDEQNF. The CDR3 DNA sequence: TGTGCCAGCAGCCTCTGGGATGGCGACGAGCAGAACTTC. The full variable domain, in which reference TRBV5-4 and TRBJ2-7 provide the parts outside the CDR3, is ETGVTQSPTHLIKTRGQQVTLRCSSQSGHNTVSWYQQALGQGPQFIFQYYREEENGRGNFPPRFSGLQFPNYSSELNVNALELDDSALYLCASSLWDGDEQNFGPGTRLTVT.

The chain joins TRBV6-6 to TRBJ1-6; D is possibly TRBD1 (6 bases). The CDR3 is made up of 14 amino acids. Germline assignment: CDR1 MNHNY and CDR2 SVGAGI (reference sequence). V lost 7 bases to trimming and J lost 8 bases, with 15 bases between them. CDR3 residues: CASNYTGLDSPLHF. DNA of the CDR3: TGTGCCAGCAATTATACAGGGTTGGATTCACCCCTCCACTTT.

This clonotype was observed at least ten times. The chain recombines TRBV11-2 with TRBJ1-2; D is ambiguous. The CDR3 loop spans 13 amino acids. V was shortened by 3 bases and J by 6 bases, with 11 bases between the two germline ends. CDR1 SGHAT and CDR2 FQNNGV come from the germline V gene. CDR3 residues: CASSLEPGNGYTF. The CDR3 nucleotides read TGTGCCAGCAGCTTGGAGCCCGGCAATGGCTACACCTTC.

In the case of this clonotype: An end of the junction differs from the germline gene, which may be a read error. This sequence joins TRBV6-5 and TRBJ2-7; 7 positions match TRBD1. Looked up from germline, CDR1 is MNHEY and CDR2 is SVGAGI. The CDR3 consists of 15 residues. The CDR3 bases are TGTGCCAGCAGTTACAAGGACAGGAGCTCCTATGAGCAGTATTTC. Protein product: CASSYKDRSSYEQYF.